These 27 T cell receptor beta chains were sequenced from one sample in a study of cytomegalovirus exposure and HLA in healthy donors. Primers: 60 Vbeta forward and 13 Jbeta reverse. Here immunoSEQ multiplex PCR was the method, and the copy in TCRdb shows in-frame clones only, minus some. The sample gives fewer than 150,000 clones, about four fifths of which show up once; roughly 4.2% is in the top ten. The sample consisted of PBMCs. The receptors were sampled from a man aged 40-49 years in good health and CMV-seropositive.

The chain combines TRBV6-6 with TRBJ1-2; 7 bases map to TRBD1. Germline assignment: CDR1 MNHNY and CDR2 SVGAGI (reference sequence). CDR3 size: 14 residues. The V and J ends lost 7 bases and 3 bases, in that order; junction bases with no gene match: 8. The CDR3 is CASIAGTAYYGYTF. DNA of the CDR3: TGTGCCAGCATCGCCGGGACAGCTTACTATGGCTACACCTTC.

V is TRBV27 and J is TRBJ2-3, with 7 bases lining up with TRBD2. Trimming at V came to 3 bases and at J to 5 bases, leaving 14 bases not matched to a gene. Germline V gene data show CDR1 as MNHEY and CDR2 as SMNVEV (reference sequence). The CDR3 is made up of 17 amino acids. The CDR3 DNA reads as TGTGCCAGCAGTTTCCTCCTAGTAGCGGGTGGGAAAGATACGCAGTATTTT. Its translation: CASSFLLVAGGKDTQYF.

This rearrangement joins TRBV6-1 to TRBJ2-7; 8 bases are a match to TRBD2. Trimming removed 3 bases from V and 4 bases from J; junction bases left unmatched: 2. There are 13 residues in the CDR3. Germline V gives CDR1 MNHNS, CDR2 SASEGT. The CDR3 loop is CASSDSSGYEQYF. In nucleotides, the CDR3 is TGTGCCAGCAGTGATTCTAGCGGGTACGAGCAGTACTTC.

This chain joins TRBV7-9 and TRBJ2-5; TRBD1 might be the D (6 bases). The length of the CDR3 is 13 residues. Germline CDR1 is SEHNR and CDR2 is FQNEAQ (reference sequence). The V end was cut by 5 bases, the J end by 7 bases, with 14 bases between. DNA of the CDR3: TGTGCCAGCAGCGACACAGGGATGGCGACCCAGTACTTC. It is translated as CASSDTGMATQYF.

The chain uses TRBV6-5 and TRBJ2-1, with 9 bases identical to TRBD1. This CDR3 is built from 14 residues. Unmatched junction bases numbered 6, after V lost 6 bases and J lost 6 bases. CDR1 is MNHEY, CDR2 SVGAGI, per germline. CDR3 DNA sequence: TGTGCCAGCAGCCTTTGGGACAGGGCCAATGAGCAGTTCTTC. Its translation is CASSLWDRANEQFF.

The rearrangement uses TRBV5-5 and TRBJ2-7; the D gene is possibly TRBD1 (6 bases). Trimming took 4 bases from V and 3 from J, leaving 11 bases between them. The CDR3 sequence is 13 residues long. Germline V CDR1 and CDR2: SGHKS, YYEKEE (reference sequence). Written as DNA, the CDR3 is TGTGCCAGCAGCCGGCCAGGGGACTACGAGCAGTACTTC. It yields the protein CASSRPGDYEQYF.

The J gene is TRBJ1-5, the V gene TRBV6-6, with D hard to call. The CDR3 runs 12 residues. The germline V and J ends were trimmed by 0 bases and 11 bases, with 8 bases remaining between them. Germline V gene lookup returns CDR1 MNHNY and CDR2 SVGAGI (reference sequence). The CDR3 region is CASSYSWEAQHF. CDR3 coding DNA: TGTGCCAGCAGTTACTCTTGGGAGGCCCAGCATTTT.

In this sample, this clone turned up a few times. This chain joins TRBV11-2 and TRBJ2-1; D possibly corresponds to TRBD1 (5 bases). Per germline, CDR1 SGHAT and CDR2 FQNNGV. There are 13 residues in the CDR3. Trimming removed 2 bases from V and 7 bases from J, with 9 bases in between. The CDR3 here is CASSLSTENEQFF. The CDR3 DNA sequence: TGTGCCAGCAGCTTATCGACAGAGAATGAGCAGTTCTTC.

The chain carries TRBV5-4 and TRBJ2-7; possible D gene TRBD1, 6 bases. The CDR3 length is 16 residues. The V gene's germline CDR1 is SGHNT and CDR2 YYREEE (reference sequence). V lost 4 bases, J lost 1 base, and 18 bases lay in between. CDR3 in amino acids: CASSPTSGTPSYEQYF. The CDR3 DNA follows: TGTGCCAGCAGCCCCACCTCCGGGACACCTTCCTACGAGCAGTACTTC.

The chain uses TRBV19 and TRBJ1-4; 7 nucleotides line up with TRBD1. The CDR3 length is 15 residues. The junction had 12 bases not matched to a gene; V was cut back by 7 bases and J by 7 bases. Germline V gives CDR1 LNHDA, CDR2 SQIVND (reference sequence). The CDR3 protein is CASTYGTGVGEKLFF. Here the CDR3 DNA reads TGTGCCAGTACTTATGGCACAGGGGTGGGTGAAAAACTGTTTTTT.

V usage is TRBV30 and J usage is TRBJ1-2; D unclear. V was trimmed by 3 bases and J by 8 bases, leaving 13 bases between them. The CDR3 totals 12 residues. Germline V lookup: CDR1 GTSNPN, CDR2 SVGIG (reference sequence). CDR3 residues: CAWRIGFGGYTF. The CDR3 region has the DNA TGTGCCTGGAGAATCGGGTTTGGGGGCTACACCTTC.

V is TRBV7-6 and J is TRBJ2-7; D is unclear. Germline assignment: CDR1 SGHVS and CDR2 FNYEAQ. V gave up 5 bases and J gave up 7 bases, with 15 bases separating them. The CDR3 has 13 residues. For the CDR3, the DNA is TGTGCCAGCAGCCTCGGTTCCCCTGATGAGCAGTACTTC. It is translated as CASSLGSPDEQYF. The variable domain in full, completed from reference TRBV7-6 and TRBJ2-7, reads GAGVSQSPRYKVTKRGQDVALRCDPISGHVSLYWYRQALGQGPEFLTYFNYEAQQDKSGLPNDRFSAERPEGSISTLTIQRTEQRDSAMYRCASSLGSPDEQYFGPGTRLTVT.

This chain joins TRBV10-3 and TRBJ2-5, with D possibly TRBD2 on 5 matching bases. Germline V gives CDR1 ENHRY, CDR2 SYGVKD. Trimming removed 10 bases from V and 1 base from J, with 7 bases in between. This CDR3 has 11 residues. The CDR3 DNA follows: TGTGCCAGCGGGCCCCAAGAGACCCAGTACTTC. Translated: CASGPQETQYF.

The CDR3 region has the DNA TGTGCCAGCAGTTGGGAGGGGGGTGAGCAGTACTTC. Amino acid sequence: CASSWEGGEQYF. The gene calls are TRBV27 and TRBJ2-7, with D possibly matching TRBD2 (7 bases). Trimming removed 4 bases at V and 7 bases at J, with 11 bases between. The V gene's germline CDR1 is MNHEY and CDR2 SMNVEV (reference sequence). The CDR3 runs 12 residues.

A few counts support this clone. The V call is TRBV6-4, the J call TRBJ2-3, with D maybe TRBD2 (6 bases). This CDR3 region has 13 residues. The germline V gene encodes CDR1 MRHNA and CDR2 SNTAGT. V was clipped by 8 bases and J by 4 bases, with 13 bases between them. The CDR3 loop reads CASLYGSADTQYF. The CDR3, as DNA: TGTGCCAGCCTTTACGGGAGCGCAGATACGCAGTATTTT.

V gene TRBV5-1 combines with J gene TRBJ2-7; perhaps TRBD1 as D (5 bases). The CDR3 is made up of 14 amino acids. V lost 0 bases and J 3 bases, leaving 10 bases between the germline ends. CDR1 SGHRS and CDR2 YFSETQ come from the germline V gene. CDR3 loop: CASSLDSGYYEQYF. In DNA form, the CDR3 reads TGCGCCAGCAGCTTGGACTCAGGGTACTACGAGCAGTACTTC.

The V call is TRBV6-1, the J call TRBJ2-7; D may be TRBD2 (7 bases). V dropped 5 bases and J dropped 4 bases, with 15 bases sitting between them. CDR3 length: 14 residues. CDR1 and CDR2 (germline): MNHNS, SASEGT. Written as DNA, the CDR3 is TGTGCCAGCAGTTATTCTGCGGGGGCGTACGAGCAGTACTTC. It codes for CASSYSAGAYEQYF.

The genes are TRBV6-6 and TRBJ2-1; no reliable D call. The germline V gene has CDR1 MNHNY and CDR2 SVGAGI (reference sequence). V lost 8 bases and J lost 0, with 11 bases in between. CDR3 length equals 14 residues. The CDR3 DNA reads TGTGCCAGCGACAAAGAAGGCTCCTACAATGAGCAGTTCTTC. It yields the protein CASDKEGSYNEQFF.

The count of this clone is one. V gene TRBV7-3 combines with J gene TRBJ2-1; D gene uncertain. CDR3 size: 13 residues. The germline V gene has CDR1 SGHTA and CDR2 FQGTGA. With 5 bases removed from V and 6 bases from J, the gap between germline ends came to 11 bases. CDR3 in DNA: TGTGCCAGCAGCCCCGGTTCCCTCAATGAGCAGTTCTTC. This translates into CASSPGSLNEQFF. Based on the CDR3 plus reference TRBV7-3 and TRBJ2-1, the full variable domain is GAGVSQTPSNKVTEKGKYVELRCDPISGHTALYWYRQSLGQGPEFLIYFQGTGAADDSGLPNDRFFAVRPEGSVSTLKIQRTERGDSAVYLCASSPGSLNEQFFGPGTRLTVL.

The J gene is TRBJ1-5, the V gene TRBV2; D call uncertain. Germline V CDR1 and CDR2: SNHLY, FYNNEI. The length of the CDR3 is 16 residues. Trimming took off 6 bases at V and 3 bases at J, with 18 bases between the two ends. The CDR3 DNA sequence: TGTGCCAGCAGCCCCCCGAGGGTGGGATTCAATCAGCCCCAGCATTTT. Protein: CASSPPRVGFNQPQHF.

The chain links TRBV4-1 to TRBJ1-2, with 9 bases lining up with TRBD1. Germline values: CDR1 MGHRA, CDR2 YSYEKL. J lost 3 bases, V lost 0 bases, and 14 bases had no gene match. The CDR3 runs to 19 residues. The CDR3 coding sequence is TGCGCCAGCAGCCAAGAAAGATGGGACAGGGTTCTTCTGGACTATGGCTACACCTTC. Encoded protein: CASSQERWDRVLLDYGYTF.

This chain links TRBV9 with TRBJ1-2; a weak D match, TRBD1 (5 bases). The germline V gene has CDR1 SGDLS and CDR2 YYNGEE. V was pared by 3 bases and J by 7 bases, with 19 bases between. The CDR3 contains 15 residues. The CDR3 spells CASSETGTWGGGYTF. The CDR3 region has the DNA TGTGCCAGCAGCGAAACCGGGACCTGGGGAGGTGGCTACACCTTC.

This rearrangement joins TRBV15 to TRBJ2-6; the D is unclear. The V end was cut by 3 bases, the J end by 1 base, with 10 bases between. The CDR3 spans 16 residues. CDR1 and CDR2 (germline): LNHNV, YYDKDF (reference sequence). CDR3: CATSRSSGSGANVLTF. In DNA form, the CDR3 reads TGTGCCACCAGCAGGAGTAGTGGTTCTGGGGCCAACGTCCTGACTTTC.

The chain uses TRBV27 and TRBJ1-5; D is undetermined. Trimming took off 2 bases at V and 2 bases at J, with 7 bases between the two ends. The CDR3 consists of 14 residues. The germline gives CDR1 MNHEY, CDR2 SMNVEV (reference sequence). CDR3 sequence reads: CASSLLGGNQPQHF. The CDR3 DNA reads as TGTGCCAGCAGTTTACTGGGCGGCAATCAGCCCCAGCATTTT.

The chain joins TRBV18 to TRBJ1-1; D is possibly TRBD1 (5 bases). The CDR3 runs 15 residues. Germline V gene data show CDR1 as KGHSH and CDR2 as LQKENI. V lost 2 bases, J lost 1 base, and 11 bases lay in between. The DNA for the CDR3 is TGTGCCAGCTCACCAAAGCAGGGATCGAACACTGAAGCTTTCTTT. Its protein is CASSPKQGSNTEAFF.

The table lists this clone with a few counts. The chain is built from TRBV6-5 and TRBJ1-1; D gene unclear. There are 15 residues in the CDR3. In germline, CDR1 is MNHEY, CDR2 SVGAGI. The V and J ends lost 7 bases and 3 bases respectively, with 18 bases between them. CDR3 sequence (DNA): TGTGCCAGCACTAAACGAGGAAATTCCGACACTGAAGCTTTCTTT. This sequence encodes CASTKRGNSDTEAFF.

In this sample, this clone turned up a few times. The chain couples TRBV6-5 to TRBJ2-7; a weak D match, TRBD1 (5 bases). The CDR3 runs to 14 residues. From germline, CDR1 is MNHEY and CDR2 SVGAGI. V shed 6 bases and J shed 3 bases, with 15 bases lying between them. The CDR3 reads CASRSQGYFYEQYF. For the CDR3, the DNA is TGTGCCAGCAGGAGCCAGGGATATTTCTACGAGCAGTACTTC.